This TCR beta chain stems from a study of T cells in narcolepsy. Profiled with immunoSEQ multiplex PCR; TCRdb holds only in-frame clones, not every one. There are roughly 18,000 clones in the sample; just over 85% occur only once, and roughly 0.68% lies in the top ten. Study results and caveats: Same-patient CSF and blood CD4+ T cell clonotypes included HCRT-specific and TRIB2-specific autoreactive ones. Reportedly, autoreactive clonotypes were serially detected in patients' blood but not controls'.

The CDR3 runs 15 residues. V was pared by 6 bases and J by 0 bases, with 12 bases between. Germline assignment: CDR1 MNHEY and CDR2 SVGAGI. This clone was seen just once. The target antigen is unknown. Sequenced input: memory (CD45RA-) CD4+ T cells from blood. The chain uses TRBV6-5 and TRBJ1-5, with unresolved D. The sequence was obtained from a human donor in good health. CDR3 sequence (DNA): TGTGCCAGCAGCCCCCGCGGATTTAGCAATCAGCCCCAGCATTTT. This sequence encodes CASSPRGFSNQPQHF.